This TCR beta chain is drawn from a study of Ad26.COV2.S vaccination and SARS-CoV-2 variants. The wider study: The study gave Ad26.COV2.S intramuscularly, once or twice 56 days apart.

This CDR3 has 18 residues. V lost 4 bases, J lost 6 bases, and 14 bases stayed unmatched. CDR1 is SGHRS, CDR2 YFSETQ, per germline. The assay was immunoSEQ multiplex PCR, and TCRdb's table has in-frame clones only and misses some. This table has some 400,000 clones, 75% to 90% appearing once. Whole-study findings and limits: TCR breadth and depth analyses may have underestimated total T cell responses. The study found similar non-spike TCR breadth in vaccine and placebo recipients.

Treatment specified: around 19 received Ad26.COV2.S at low or high dose, single or two shots; about 5 received placebo; per-sample allocation not given. The investigators took samples on day 63 after the first vaccine or placebo injection. About this clone: No antigen is known for it.

This rearrangement joins TRBV5-1 to TRBJ1-5; 12 bases fit TRBD1. Material: peripheral blood, obtained in a trial of Ad26.COV2.S vaccine versus placebo. This TCR was sampled from a person between 18 and 59 years old who received the Ad26.COV2.S COVID-19 vaccine or a placebo. The CDR3 DNA sequence: TGCGCCAGCAGCACCTCCGGGACAGGGGGCGGGATGTGTCAGCCCCAGCATTTT. Residues: CASSTSGTGGGMCQPQHF.